This T cell receptor (beta chain) stems from a study of response to subunit inactivated influenza vaccine. As for this clonotype: The antigen remains unidentified.

Whole-study results and caveats: The authors offered the suggestion that each seasonal influenza vaccination recruits few new T cells.

The CDR3 consists of 15 residues. Germline V gives CDR1 SGHAT, CDR2 FQNNGV. Trimming removed 6 bases from V and 2 bases from J; junction bases left unmatched: 7. Each CDR3 protein gets one entry after TCRdb re-called the RT-PCR reads with MiXCR. The sample contains hundreds of thousands of distinct CDR3 sequences, about 25% of which appear only once. The starting material was CD4+ T cells sorted from PBMCs, obtained about 5 days after vaccination. This receptor was obtained from a man in his forties or fifties who received an inactivated influenza vaccine. The chain recombines TRBV11-2 with TRBJ2-7; 10 positions match TRBD2. CDR3: CASRLASGGAYEQYF. In DNA form, the CDR3 reads TGTGCCAGCAGGCTAGCTAGCGGGGGAGCCTACGAGCAGTACTTC.